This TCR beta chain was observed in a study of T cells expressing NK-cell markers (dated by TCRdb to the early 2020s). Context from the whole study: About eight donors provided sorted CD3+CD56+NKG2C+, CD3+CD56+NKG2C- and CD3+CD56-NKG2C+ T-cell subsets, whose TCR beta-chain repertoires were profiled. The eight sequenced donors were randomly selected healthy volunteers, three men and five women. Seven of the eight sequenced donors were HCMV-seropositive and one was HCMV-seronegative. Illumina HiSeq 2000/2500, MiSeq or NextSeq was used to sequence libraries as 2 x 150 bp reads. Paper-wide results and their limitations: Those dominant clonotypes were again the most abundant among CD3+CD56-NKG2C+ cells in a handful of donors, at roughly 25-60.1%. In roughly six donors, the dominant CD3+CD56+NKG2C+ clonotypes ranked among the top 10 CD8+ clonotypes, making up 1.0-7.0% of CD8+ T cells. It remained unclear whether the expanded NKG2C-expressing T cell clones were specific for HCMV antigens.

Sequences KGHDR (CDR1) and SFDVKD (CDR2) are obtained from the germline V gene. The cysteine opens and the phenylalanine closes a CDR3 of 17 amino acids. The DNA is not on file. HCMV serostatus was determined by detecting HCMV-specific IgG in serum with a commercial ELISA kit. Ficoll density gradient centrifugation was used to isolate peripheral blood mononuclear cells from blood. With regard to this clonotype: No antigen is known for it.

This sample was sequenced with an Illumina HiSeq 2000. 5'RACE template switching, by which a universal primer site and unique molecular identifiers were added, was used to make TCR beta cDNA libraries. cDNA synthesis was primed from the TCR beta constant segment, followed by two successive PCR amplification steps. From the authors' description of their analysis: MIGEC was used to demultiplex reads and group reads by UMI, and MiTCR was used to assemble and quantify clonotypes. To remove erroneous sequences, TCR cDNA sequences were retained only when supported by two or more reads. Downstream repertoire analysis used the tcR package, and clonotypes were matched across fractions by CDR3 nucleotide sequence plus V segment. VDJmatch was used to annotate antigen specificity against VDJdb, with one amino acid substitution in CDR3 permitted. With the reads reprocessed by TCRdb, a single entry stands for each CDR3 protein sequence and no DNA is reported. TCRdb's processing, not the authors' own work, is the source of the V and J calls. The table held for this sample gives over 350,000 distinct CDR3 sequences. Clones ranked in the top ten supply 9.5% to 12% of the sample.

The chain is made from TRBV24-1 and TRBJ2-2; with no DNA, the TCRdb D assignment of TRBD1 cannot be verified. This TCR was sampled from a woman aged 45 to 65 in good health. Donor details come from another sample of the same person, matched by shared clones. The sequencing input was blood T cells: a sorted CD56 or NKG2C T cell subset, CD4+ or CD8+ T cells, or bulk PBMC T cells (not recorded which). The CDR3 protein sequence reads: CATSDLYDRDGTGELFF.